Judged by abundance, the clone carrying this T cell receptor delta chain is medium-sized. This may be a read error: a much more frequent sequence differs by one nucleotide. TCRdb reapplied CATT to the reads. The sample lists about 3,400 delta-chain clones, 1.3% occurring once. This sample was included in a study of gamma-delta chains in newborns, infants, children. Study-wide context: Polyclonal expansion of innate γδ T cells after birth follows microbial exposure.

Germline lookup yields CDR1 GEAIGNYY and CDR2 EKD. CDR3 length: 17 residues. The sequenced material came from blood. V and J are TRDV2 and TRDJ2, with TRDD3 matching over 10 bases. This receptor was identified in a child who was a newborn, infant or young child, either healthy, febrile or measles-vaccinated (not recorded which). Written as DNA, the CDR3 is TGTGCCCGTGACTCGGTTACTGGGGGATCTTTGACAGCACAACTCTTCTTT. This translates into CARDSVTGGSLTAQLFF.